This TCR beta chain was found in a study of beta chain features in type 1 diabetes. Findings and caveats of the study: More deletions and fewer insertions at VDJ junctions were found in patients with type 1 diabetes.

The count of this clone is one. The antigen is not known. CD45RO/CCR7/CD25/CD127/CD95/CD27 staining was used to isolate CD4+ naive, central memory, regulatory and stem cell-like memory cells by sorting. What was sequenced were expressed TCRB transcripts, since all of the isolated RNA had been reverse transcribed. TCRdb keeps only in-frame clones here, not all; method: immunoSEQ multiplex PCR. The repertoire has 400,000 to 600,000 clones, about 32% of them found once; the top ten carry roughly 0.066%. Germline CDR1 reads SGDLS; CDR2 reads YYNGEE. There are 15 residues in the CDR3. V was pared by 5 bases and J by 1 base, with 3 bases of the junction left unmatched.

The material sequenced was naive CD4+ T cells from blood. The V and J genes are TRBV9 and TRBJ2-2; TRBD2 matches 9 bases. This TCR was recovered from a man between 18 and 35 years old in good health. The CDR3 protein is CASRTSGQNTGELFF. The CDR3 DNA reads as TGTGCCAGCAGGACTAGCGGACAGAACACCGGGGAGCTGTTTTTT.